This section outlines one TCR beta chain sequence together with its context. The data originate from a study of blood T cell repertoires in COVID-19. The overall study: Samples of COVID-19 (acute and convalescent) were obtained from the United States, Italy and Spain.

Between the trimmed V and J ends, which lost 0 bases and 8 bases, there was a span of 13 bases. This CDR3 has 13 residues. CDR1 and CDR2 (germline): GTSNPN, SVGIG (reference sequence). Produced via immunoSEQ multiplex PCR; TCRdb's table is partial and in-frame only. The table records 150,000 to 200,000 clones, 70% to 85% of them present only once. Individuals aged roughly 18 to 95 years were recruited from about two dozen US areas. Clinical histories supplied by participants themselves formed the basis of cohort assignment. Source material: PBMCs or T cells enriched from blood (not recorded which). This sequence joins TRBV30 and TRBJ1-2; D may be TRBD1 (6 bases). This TCR was recovered from a woman aged 60 to 75 with acute COVID-19. Here the CDR3 DNA reads TGTGCCTGGAGTGTTCGCAGGGGCCGGGGCTACACCTTC. As protein: CAWSVRRGRGYTF.